Listed here are 12 T cell receptor beta chains from one sample, sequenced in a study of tumor and adjacent non-tumor tissue in lung cancer. A modified ARM-PCR protocol with three rounds of nested PCR amplified TCRbeta. Each CDR3 protein is one row after TCRdb ran MiXCR on the multiplex PCR reads. The sample holds roughly 82,000 distinct CDR3 sequences; under 80% are singletons and the top ten take 20% to 25%. RNA was extracted from bulk tissue without any cell sorting. More than 3 cm separated this lung sample from the edge of the tumor. Specimen: distant non-tumor lung tissue. The receptors shown here come from a woman aged 50 to 60 with non-small cell lung cancer.

As to this clonotype: Here the CDR3 omits its conserved ending phenylalanine or tryptophan, so a read error is the likely source. This rearrangement joins TRBV6-5 to TRBJ1-5; a possible D gene is TRBD1 (6 bases). The DNA end is a closer match to TRBJ2-3, so the J assignment may be wrong. Germline V gene sequence: CDR1 MNHEY, CDR2 SVGAGI. There are 14 residues in the CDR3. CDR3 region: CASSPRGGNQPQYL. CDR3 nucleotides: TGTGCCAGCAGTCCCAGGGGTGGGAATCAGCCCCAGTATCTT.

With respect to this clonotype: Germline and junction disagree at one end, which may indicate a read error. The chain recombines TRBV29-1 with TRBJ2-1, with TRBD2 as a possible D gene (6 bases). CDR1 is SQVTM and CDR2 is ANQGSEA in the germline V gene. There are 17 residues in the CDR3. This chain's CDR3 is CSVEEFGGVTSYSEQFF. CDR3 sequence (DNA): TGCAGCGTTGAAGAGTTCGGCGGGGTAACCTCCTACAGTGAGCAATTCTTC.

On this clonotype itself: Mismatch with germline at one junction end may stem from a read error. V and J are TRBV10-3 and TRBJ1-1; 7 nucleotides line up with TRBD1. The CDR3 has 14 amino acids. Germline V CDR1 and CDR2: ENHRY, SYGVKD. Here the CDR3 DNA reads TGTGCCATCAGTGGGAACGGGGGGGACAGTGAAACTTTCTTT. Translated, it gives CAISGNGGDSETFF.

The chain's CDR3 is CATSDSHQSTDTQYF. CDR3 nucleotide sequence: TGTGCCACCAGTGATTCGCACCAATCCACAGATACGCAGTATTTT. The chain recombines TRBV24-1 with TRBJ2-3; no clear D. This CDR3 is 15 amino acids long. Trimming left V 2 bases short and J 2 bases short, with 10 bases between. Germline V lookup: CDR1 KGHDR, CDR2 SFDVKD.

This clonotype was counted once. A read error may produce the germline difference seen at one junction end. V and J are TRBV6-1 and TRBJ2-5; D unresolved. Per germline, CDR1 MNHNS and CDR2 SASEGT. The CDR3 consists of 15 residues. CDR3 in amino acids: CASCEWLSMPETQYF. CDR3 DNA sequence: TGCGCCAGCTGTGAATGGTTGTCTATGCCAGAGACCCAGTACTTC.

On this clonotype itself: One end of the junction fails to match germline, which may point to a read error. The chain recombines TRBV6-5 with TRBJ2-1; TRBD2 aligns across 9 bases. CDR1 is MNHEY, CDR2 SVGAGI, per germline. The CDR3 runs to 17 residues. The CDR3 DNA follows: TGTGCCAGCAAGCACGCCTCGGGGCGGGGGGGGGACAGTGAGCAGTTATTC. This gives the protein CASKHASGRGGDSEQLF.

This clonotype was picked up one time. This is likely a read error, given that the CDR3 carries no conserved phenylalanine or tryptophan at its end. This chain links TRBV24-1 with TRBJ1-2, with a weak D call TRBD1 (5 bases). CDR1 and CDR2 (germline): KGHDR, SFDVKD. The CDR3 extends over 15 amino acids. In DNA form, the CDR3 reads TGTGCAAAAACAATCCCTGGGGCAGCTAACTATGGCTACACCCTC. This sequence encodes CAKTIPGAANYGYTL.

Points on this clonotype: A much larger clone differs by one base, so this may be a read error. CDR3 nucleotides: TGTGCCAGCAGCTTAGGGACCGGGATCGGACGAAATCAGCCCCAGCATTTT. Protein sequence: CASSLGTGIGRNQPQHF. The V gene is TRBV7-8, the J gene TRBJ1-5; the D is unclear. The V end was cut by 1 base, the J end by 4 bases, with 17 bases between. The CDR3 is made up of 17 amino acids. Per the germline V gene, CDR1 is SGHVS and CDR2 is FQNEAQ. The full variable domain, its missing parts supplied by reference TRBV7-8 and TRBJ1-5, is GAGVSQSPRYKVAKRGQDVALRCDPISGHVSLFWYQQALGQGPEFLTYFQNEAQLDKSGLPSDRFFAERPEGSVSTLKIQRTQQEDSAVYLCASSLGTGIGRNQPQHFGDGTRLSIL.

About this clonotype: The junction differs from germline at one of its ends, possibly a read error. The V gene is TRBV29-1, the J gene TRBJ2-1, with D hard to call. Per germline, CDR1 SQVTM and CDR2 ANQGSEA. This CDR3 contains 15 residues. Here the CDR3 DNA reads TGCAGCGTTGAAACCCCGGAGCAATCCTACAATGAGCACTTCTTC. As protein: CSVETPEQSYNEHFF.

In this sample, this clonotype turned up once. The conserved phenylalanine or tryptophan is not found at the CDR3 terminus, so this likely reflects a read error. V is TRBV7-8 and J is TRBJ2-7; perhaps TRBD2 as D (6 bases). Trimming removed 5 bases at V and 0 bases at J, with 14 bases between. CDR1 is SGHVS, CDR2 FQNEAQ, per germline. CDR3 length equals 15 residues. The CDR3 DNA reads as TGTGCCAGCAGCGTCACTAGCTCCATCTCCTACGAGCAGTACTCC. Translated: CASSVTSSISYEQYS.

Comment on this clonotype: Germline is not matched at one junction end, which may reflect a read error. The chain recombines TRBV6-5 with TRBJ1-2; 9 bases are a match to TRBD1. The CDR3 is 16 amino acids. Germline V gives CDR1 MNHEY, CDR2 SVGAGI. Here the CDR3 reads CGSSHGADRGFFGHTF. CDR3 DNA: TGTGGCAGCAGCCACGGCGCCGACAGGGGGTTCTTCGGCCACACCTTC.

The chain links TRBV29-1 to TRBJ1-3, with 7 bases lining up with TRBD1. The CDR3 runs 16 residues. Germline V lookup: CDR1 SQVTM, CDR2 ANQGSEA. In DNA, the CDR3 is TGCAACGCTGAAAGCCCAGGCGGGGACAGTGGAAACACCATATATTTT. This encodes CNAESPGGDSGNTIYF.